This T cell receptor (beta chain) was recorded in a study of cytomegalovirus exposure and HLA in healthy donors. Findings of the study overall: Later work found that TCR association rates differed between HLA loci; DRB1 had the most and HLA-C the fewest. There were some V segments, including TRBV6-2 and TRBV6-3, excluded as indistinguishable. For cytomegalovirus status, the classifier reportedly gave diagnoses with high specificity and sensitivity.

Germline V gene sequence: CDR1 MDHEN, CDR2 SYDVKM. V was cut by 6 bases and J by 5 bases, with 16 bases left in between. The CDR3 has 15 residues. To note about this clone: Its antigen is still unknown.

PCR amplification relied on 60 Vbeta primers (plus 13 Jbeta primers). Original methodology: In a later analysis, of 80 million to 90 million unique beta chains, some 10 million appeared in at least two donors. Method: immunoSEQ multiplex PCR; TCRdb's copy keeps in-frame clones and lacks some. The DNA gave D and trimming, while V, J and clone size come from that table. Among roughly 150,000 clones, just under 80% were seen once, and the ten largest hold about 4.3%. Sequenced: PBMCs. The TCR sequence derives from a man aged 30 to 39 in good health. J is TRBJ2-2 and V is TRBV28, with TRBD2 as a possible D gene (7 bases). CDR3 loop: CASRGGARGTGELFF. CDR3 DNA: TGTGCCAGCAGGGGGGGGGCCCGAGGGACCGGGGAGCTGTTTTTT.